These T cell receptor beta chains were read from a single sample in a study of T cells in Graves' hyperthyroidism and ophthalmopathy. MiXCR, applied by TCRdb to the multiplex PCR reads, yields one record per CDR3 protein. The sample lists more than 500,000 distinct CDR3 sequences, roughly 16% occurring once. Sequencing was carried out using blood. Source of these receptors: a woman aged 30 to 39 with Graves' ophthalmopathy. Both conserved end residues are part of each CDR3. D genes are given only for firm matches. Only part of the rows carry a size: once, few, many, or a class if the clone is expanded.

D gene,V gene,J gene,clone size,CDR3 DNA,CDR3 protein
TRBD1,TRBV28,TRBJ1-2,many,TGTGCCAGCAGTTCGCCCCCAGGGACAGACGGCTACACCTTC,CASSSPPGTDGYTF
TRBD1,TRBV7-8,TRBJ1-6,-,TGTGCCAGCAGCCAACCGGGACAGGGGGGTTCACCCCTCCACTTT,CASSQPGQGGSPLHF
-,TRBV7-9,TRBJ2-7,many,TGTGCCAGCAGCTCCCTGGGTGACGAGCAGTACTTC,CASSSLGDEQYF
-,TRBV4-1,TRBJ1-1,-,TGCGCCAACAGCCGACCACAGGCACGCCGTGGGGCTTTCTTT,CANSRPQARRGAFF
TRBD1,TRBV7-2,TRBJ2-5,once,TGTGCCAGCAGCATAAGTCGGGACAGGGGAGCGACCCAGTACTTC,CASSISRDRGATQYF
-,TRBV12-3/TRBV12-4,TRBJ1-4,few,TGTGCCAGCTTCACGTTGACGAGTGAAAAACTGTTTTTT,CASFTLTSEKLFF
-,TRBV5-1,TRBJ2-5,-,TGCGCCAGCAGCACAACGCTACGGGGCGAGACCCAGTACTTC,CASSTTLRGETQYF
TRBD2,TRBV10-3,TRBJ2-6,-,TGTGCCATCAGTTATCCTCGGACAGGTGAAAGACTAGCGGGAGTACTTGGGGCCAACGTCCTGACTTTC,CAISYPRTGERLAGVLGANVLTF
-,TRBV3-1,TRBJ1-2,many,TGTGCCAGCAGCCAAGATTTGAGTGGCTACACCTTC,CASSQDLSGYTF
TRBD2,TRBV4-1,TRBJ2-7,many,TGCGCCAGCAGCCAGGCCGGACTAGGGACCTACGAGCAGTACTTC,CASSQAGLGTYEQYF
TRBD1,TRBV27,TRBJ1-2,few,TGTGCCAGCAGCGCCCCCACAGGGGGCCGGGGCTACACCTTC,CASSAPTGGRGYTF
-,TRBV14,TRBJ2-7,-,TGTGCCAGCAGCCAAGATTCTAGGTTGGGCTTCTACGAGCAGTACTTC,CASSQDSRLGFYEQYF
-,TRBV20-1,TRBJ2-7,-,TGCAGTCCAGGTTATGGGTTGGAAAACGAGCAGTACTTC,CSPGYGLENEQYF
TRBD1,TRBV5-5,TRBJ1-5,-,TGTGCCAGCAGCTTCCGGGACAGGGAAGATCGGCCCCAGCATTTT,CASSFRDREDRPQHF
TRBD2,TRBV10-3,TRBJ2-5,few,TGTGCCGCCGGGACTAGCGGACAAGAGACCCAGTACTTC,CAAGTSGQETQYF
-,TRBV7-2,TRBJ2-2,many,TGTGCCTCCTTAGCGACCCGCACCGGGGAGCTGTTTTTT,CASLATRTGELFF
TRBD2,TRBV28,TRBJ2-7,many,TGTGCCAGCAGTCCAGGGACTAGCAGAGACTACGAGCAGTACTTC,CASSPGTSRDYEQYF
TRBD1,TRBV5-1,TRBJ2-1,few,TGTGCCAGCAGCTTAGGGACAGGGGGGCGGAGGGTTAACCCAAGCTCCTACAATGAGCAGTTCTTC,CASSLGTGGRRVNPSSYNEQFF
-,TRBV7-9,TRBJ1-2,few,TGTGCCAGCACCTCCGTCGGGGGGCTAAGCTATGGCTACACCTTC,CASTSVGGLSYGYTF
TRBD1,TRBV5-1,TRBJ1-5,many,TGCGCCAGCAGCATTGGGACAGTCAATCAGCCCCAGCATTTT,CASSIGTVNQPQHF
-,TRBV5-1,TRBJ1-3,-,TGCGCCAGCAGCCTGCAACCCGGGGTTTCAGGAAACACCATATATTTT,CASSLQPGVSGNTIYF
-,TRBV29-1,TRBJ1-2,few,TGCAGCGTTACCAGACAGAACTCGGATGGCTACACCTTC,CSVTRQNSDGYTF
-,TRBV9,TRBJ1-1,-,TGTGCCAGCAGCGTTTCTTCGGGATCGGGACACTTGAACACTGAAGCTCTCTTT,CASSVSSGSGHLNTEALF
TRBD2,TRBV11-1,TRBJ2-7,many,TGTGCCAGCAGCTTAGGGGAAGCGGGGGCCACCTACGAGCAGTACTTC,CASSLGEAGATYEQYF
TRBD1,TRBV30,TRBJ2-5,many,TGTGCCTGGAGAGGACAAGGCGACAGGGGGCTGGAGACCCAGTACTTC,CAWRGQGDRGLETQYF
-,TRBV28,TRBJ2-7,many,TGTGCCAGCAGTTCAGACACAGGGAGATCCTACGAGCAGTACTTC,CASSSDTGRSYEQYF
-,TRBV25-1,TRBJ2-7,-,TGTGCCAGCAGTGATCCTGGCTACGAGCAGTACTTC,CASSDPGYEQYF
TRBD1,TRBV9,TRBJ1-6,few,TGTGCCAGCAGCGGAGGGACAGCGTATAATTCACCCCTCCACTTT,CASSGGTAYNSPLHF
-,TRBV4-2,TRBJ1-6,-,TGTGCCAGCAGCCAAGAGGTCAGGGTTTACGATTCACCCCTCCACTTT,CASSQEVRVYDSPLHF
TRBD2,TRBV13,TRBJ2-1,many,TGCGCCAGCAGCTTGGGACTAGCGGGGGTTAATGAGCAGTTCTTC,CASSLGLAGVNEQFF
-,TRBV12-3/TRBV12-4,TRBJ1-5,many,TGTGCCAGCAGTTTAGGGGCAGGGGAGTATCATCAGCCCCAGCATTTT,CASSLGAGEYHQPQHF